This TCR beta chain was retrieved from a study of shared clonotypes between healthy human individuals. Terminally differentiated effector memory CD45RA+ cells were excluded by CCR7 positive selection of CD45RO-negative cells. Assay: immunoSEQ multiplex PCR; the TCRdb copy retains only in-frame clones and omits some. The profile covers millions of clones, with over 85% appearing a single time and around 1.1% taken by the ten largest. The origin of this receptor is a man aged 18 to 29 in good health. What was sequenced was naive CD8+ T cells sorted from blood.

The CDR3 region is CASSLGSVHTGELFF. The DNA of the CDR3 is TGTGCCAGCAGTTTAGGTAGCGTACACACCGGGGAGCTGTTTTTT. The rearrangement joins TRBV27 to TRBJ2-2; tentatively, D is TRBD2 (5 bases). Germline CDR1 MNHEY, CDR2 SMNVEV (reference sequence). This CDR3 contains 15 residues. V was trimmed by 2 bases and J by 3 bases, leaving 10 bases between them.